The clone carrying this TCR beta chain has only a few counts. The sample is drawn from a study of human T cells and chemical hapten exposure. As for the study in general: Patients' scalps got diphenylcyclopropenone weekly throughout the approximately 25-week study.

The time point denotes: patch test 2, 6 weeks after DPC sensitization. Treatment here: therapeutic diphenylcyclopropenone sensitization with weekly scalp DPC. TCRdb ran MiXCR on the RACE reads and lists one entry per CDR3 protein. The repertoire holds tens of thousands of distinct CDR3 sequences, about 9.4% seen once, with over 2% in the top ten. Deletions cut 6 bases from V and 6 bases from J, with 16 bases between. The CDR3 loop spans 14 amino acids. The germline gives CDR1 MDHEN, CDR2 SYDVKM. This TCR derives from a woman in her twenties or thirties with alopecia areata. Some clones in this sample may be carry-over from other donors' samples. The sequencing here drew on whole blood, taken in connection with sensitization to the hapten diphenylcyclopropenone (DPC). The rearrangement uses TRBV28 and TRBJ2-3; tentative D call: TRBD2 (6 bases). The DNA for the CDR3 is TGTGCCAGCAGATCCCCCGGGGGTCCGGATACGCAGTATTTT. Translated, it gives CASRSPGGPDTQYF.